Sequencing of this T cell receptor beta chain was carried out in a study of cytotoxic CD8 clonotypes in ibrutinib-treated CLL. In the study overall: Patients attained roughly 25 partial and 2 complete responses; at median around 5.5 years, about 15 remained remitted while 12 progressed. Findings and caveats of the study: Clonality (at baseline) was higher than in age-matched healthy donors and tracked circulating CD8+ T-cell counts.

To note about this clone: Its antigen is currently unknown.

Using immunoSEQ multiplex PCR, the repertoire was profiled, and TCRdb retains in-frame clones only, with some absent. In the table there are 250,000 to 350,000 clones, approximately 76% of which are singletons. There are 16 residues in the CDR3. Trimming at V came to 4 bases and at J to 4 bases, leaving 7 bases not matched to a gene. CDR1 is LNHDA and CDR2 is SQIVND in the germline V gene (reference sequence). This clonotype was obtained from a human donor with chronic lymphocytic leukemia. The rearrangement uses TRBV19 and TRBJ1-5; 10 bases are shared with TRBD1. The source material was PBMCs, sampled at disease progression, from a patient treated with ibrutinib. The CDR3: CASSNRGQGWNQPQHF. In DNA form, the CDR3 reads TGTGCCAGTAGTAACAGGGGACAGGGGTGGAATCAGCCCCAGCATTTT. Drawing the rest from reference TRBV19 and TRBJ1-5, the complete variable domain is DGGITQSPKYLFRKEGQNVTLSCEQNLNHDAMYWYRQDPGQGLRLIYYSQIVNDFQKGDIAEGYSVSREKKESFPLTVTSAQKNPTAFYLCASSNRGQGWNQPQHFGDGTRLSIL.